The 15 T cell receptor beta chains given below trace back to one sample, sequenced in a study of CDR3 diversity in severe acne. TCRdb reanalysed the PCR reads using MiXCR and keeps one entry per CDR3 protein. Of fewer than 90,000 distinct CDR3 sequences in the sample, around 53% are singletons; the top ten hold 13% to 15%. Sequencing input: blood. The receptors originated from a male donor in good health, without acne.

This clonotype has just one count. The chain recombines TRBV9 with TRBJ2-1; 15 bases are a match to TRBD2. Germline V CDR1 and CDR2: SGDLS, YYNGEE. CDR3 length: 15 amino acids. With 4 bases clipped from V and 15 bases from J, the junction kept 11 bases outside the gene matches. This CDR3 reads CASSPGTSGRTSPFF. The CDR3 nucleotides are TGTGCCAGCAGCCCGGGGACTAGCGGGAGGACCTCCCCGTTCTTC.

This clonotype was picked up many times. The chain combines TRBV6-5 with TRBJ2-3; 9 positions match TRBD2. Germline values: CDR1 MNHEY, CDR2 SVGAGI. V shed 0 bases and J 0 bases; nucleotides not matched to a gene: 7. CDR3 size: 18 residues. CDR3 amino acids: CASSYSFLAGISTDTQYF. The CDR3 DNA is TGTGCCAGCAGTTACTCATTCCTAGCGGGAATAAGCACAGATACGCAGTATTTT.

This clonotype was observed many times. Here the CDR3 reads CASSLSGLNTEAFF. In nucleotides, the CDR3 is TGCGCCAGCAGCTTGTCAGGGTTGAACACTGAAGCTTTCTTT. This chain uses TRBV5-1 with TRBJ1-1, with D perhaps TRBD1 (5 bases). V was trimmed by 1 base and J by 0 bases, leaving 7 bases between them. The V gene's germline CDR1 is SGHRS and CDR2 YFSETQ. The CDR3 sequence is 14 residues long.

This clonotype occurred many times. The chain joins TRBV7-3 to TRBJ2-3, with 11 nucleotides matching TRBD2. V shed 6 bases and J 1 base; nucleotides not matched to a gene: 12. CDR1 is SGHTA, CDR2 FQGTGA, per germline. The CDR3 sequence is 18 residues long. CDR3 nucleotide sequence: TGTGCCAGCAGTCCCGGGGCTAGCGGGGGGTCGGGCACAGATACGCAGTATTTT. Amino acid sequence: CASSPGASGGSGTDTQYF.

The chain has TRBV20-1 and TRBJ1-2; D gene uncertain. With 3 bases removed from V and 6 bases from J, the gap between germline ends came to 8 bases. The CDR3 contains 11 residues. CDR1 is DFQATT and CDR2 is SNEGSKA in the germline V gene (reference sequence). The CDR3 loop is CSARKGDGYTF. CDR3 coding DNA: TGCAGTGCTAGGAAGGGCGATGGCTACACCTTC.

A note on this clonotype: A read error is possible here, since a much larger clone lies one base away. The gene calls are TRBV12-3 or TRBV12-4 and TRBJ2-2, with a tentative D call TRBD2 (6 bases). Trimming shortened V by 6 bases and J by 8 bases, and 19 bases separated the two germline ends. The CDR3 has 15 amino acids. The CDR3 here is CASRVAALGGGELFF. CDR3 bases: TGTGCCAGCAGAGTAGCCGCTCTGGGGGGAGGGGAGCTGTTTTTT.

The chain is built from TRBV9 and TRBJ2-5, with 8 bases aligning to TRBD2. Trimming cost V 3 bases and J 5 bases; bases outside gene matches: 15. The CDR3 has 17 residues. The V gene's germline CDR1 is SGDLS and CDR2 YYNGEE. CDR3 DNA: TGTGCCAGCAGCGCAAATCCAAGCGGGAGCCCAGAGGAGACCCAGTACTTC. Translating it yields CASSANPSGSPEETQYF.

The chain links TRBV20-1 to TRBJ1-2, with 8 bases matching TRBD1. The CDR3 totals 15 residues. Losses at the gene ends were 0 bases for V and 3 bases for J; bases not matched to a gene: 6. The germline V gene has CDR1 DFQATT and CDR2 SNEGSKA (reference sequence). The CDR3 is CSARDLGTGDYGYTF. CDR3 coding DNA: TGCAGTGCTAGAGATTTGGGGACAGGCGACTATGGCTACACCTTC.

By share, this clonotype ranks as medium-sized. The DNA of the CDR3 is TGCAGTGCTAGGGGGGACAGGGAGTACGAGCAGTACTTC. This translates into CSARGDREYEQYF. The chain uses TRBV20-1 and TRBJ2-7; TRBD1 matches at 9 bases. Germline CDR1 DFQATT, CDR2 SNEGSKA (reference sequence). This CDR3 region has 13 residues. Losses at the gene ends were 3 bases for V and 4 bases for J; bases not matched to a gene: 4.

The chain combines TRBV9 with TRBJ1-1; no clear D. This CDR3 region has 15 residues. Germline loops: CDR1 SGDLS, CDR2 YYNGEE. Trimming cost V 3 bases and J 0 bases, with 12 bases left between them. This CDR3 is CASSGRFGVNTEAFF. CDR3 DNA: TGTGCCAGCAGCGGCCGTTTTGGGGTGAACACTGAAGCTTTCTTT.

The gene calls are TRBV19 and TRBJ1-2, with D uncertain. Germline CDR1 and CDR2: LNHDA and SQIVND (reference sequence). V was trimmed by 6 bases and J by 0 bases, leaving 11 bases between them. The CDR3 is 14 amino acids. The CDR3 bases are TGTGCCAGTAGACGGATTGCTGCTAACTATGGCTACACCTTC. Its protein product is CASRRIAANYGYTF.

In its sample, this clonotype was seen a few times. The rearrangement uses TRBV9 and TRBJ2-3; 8 nucleotides agree with TRBD2. The CDR3 spans 15 residues. V was clipped by 3 bases and J by 4 bases; unmatched bases: 7. Germline CDR1 and CDR2: SGDLS and YYNGEE. CDR3 in DNA: TGTGCCAGCAGCGAGCACGGGGGGGGCGCAGATACGCAGTATTTT. This sequence encodes CASSEHGGGADTQYF.

The chain couples TRBV20-1 to TRBJ1-3; the D gene is possibly TRBD1 (5 bases). CDR3 length equals 11 residues. CDR1 and CDR2 (germline): DFQATT, SNEGSKA (reference sequence). The germline V and J ends were trimmed by 3 bases and 10 bases, with 10 bases remaining between them. The CDR3 DNA reads as TGCAGTGCTAGGGTGGGGGGGACCATATATTTT. Residues: CSARVGGTIYF.

This clonotype has just a few counts. V usage is TRBV5-1 and J usage is TRBJ2-2, with 12 bases matching TRBD2. Germline V gene data show CDR1 as SGHRS and CDR2 as YFSETQ. The CDR3 spans 16 residues. Unmatched junction bases numbered 5, after V lost 4 bases and J lost 4 bases. The CDR3 is CASSTTSGSVTGELFF. Here the CDR3 DNA reads TGCGCCAGCAGCACGACTAGCGGGAGCGTCACCGGGGAGCTGTTTTTT. The variable domain in full, completed from reference TRBV5-1 and TRBJ2-2, reads KAGVTQTPRYLIKTRGQQVTLSCSPISGHRSVSWYQQTPGQGLQFLFEYFSETQRNKGNFPGRFSGRQFSNSRSEMNVSTLELGDSALYLCASSTTSGSVTGELFFGEGSRLTVL.

The V and J genes are TRBV7-2 and TRBJ1-2; 8 bases are a match to TRBD1. Germline CDR1 reads SGHTA; CDR2 reads FQGNSA. The CDR3 has 16 amino acids. Trimming took 5 bases from V and 4 from J; bases not matched to a gene: 12. CDR3 protein: CASSQKPWDRTYGYTF. The CDR3, as DNA: TGTGCCAGCAGCCAGAAGCCATGGGACAGGACCTATGGCTACACCTTC.